Each of the 3 T cell receptor beta chains below was sequenced from the same sample in a study of T cells in Graves' hyperthyroidism and ophthalmopathy. Authors of the study amplified TCR beta CDR3 regions from RNA transcripts. With the HTBI primer set, the TCR CDR3 went through a first round of RT-PCR. From the multiplex PCR reads, TCRdb called clonotypes with MiXCR, one entry per CDR3 protein. The table has roughly 260,000 distinct CDR3 sequences, roughly 15% seen once. The sample comprised blood. The origin of the receptors is a woman between 40 and 55 years old with Graves' hyperthyroidism that later progressed to Graves' ophthalmopathy.

This clonotype was detected a few times. CDR3 sequence reads: CATNGGETDTQYF. Here the CDR3 DNA reads TGTGCCACCAACGGGGGGGAAACAGATACGCAGTATTTT. V is TRBV10-3 and J is TRBJ2-3, with 8 bases lining up with TRBD2. From germline, CDR1 is ENHRY and CDR2 SYGVKD. V lost 10 bases, J lost 3 bases, and 6 bases stayed unmatched. CDR3 length: 13 residues.

This clonotype has at least ten counts. The V gene is TRBV28, the J gene TRBJ1-5; TRBD1 is a possible D gene (6 bases). The germline V gene has CDR1 MDHEN and CDR2 SYDVKM. The CDR3 has 19 residues. Deletions cut 4 bases from V and 3 bases from J, with 25 bases between. CDR3 nucleotides: TGTGCCAGCAGTTCACGAGCATACAGGGCTTCTCGCACCAATCAGCCCCAGCATTTT. Encoded protein: CASSSRAYRASRTNQPQHF.

This clonotype was detected a few times. Germline is not matched at one junction end, which may reflect a read error. V is TRBV5-4 and J is TRBJ2-5; D is possibly TRBD2 (7 bases). Germline assignment: CDR1 SGHNT and CDR2 YYREEE (reference sequence). This CDR3 comprises 15 residues. CDR3: CVSSLGGGGRETQYF. In DNA form, the CDR3 reads TGTGTCAGCAGCTTGGGAGGGGGAGGACGGGAGACCCAGTACTTC.